The TCR beta chain under discussion was sequenced for a study of graft-versus-host responses after intestinal transplantation (dated by TCRdb to the early 2020s). For the wider study: Recipients received multivisceral, liver-intestinal, or isolated intestinal transplants. Anti-thymocyte globulin induction was given to all recipients, followed by maintenance tacrolimus and steroids for about 3 years. To identify alloreactive clones, pre-transplant mixed lymphocyte reaction products were sequenced and compared with unstimulated pre-transplant donor and recipient T cells. Donor T cell macrochimerism was defined as a peak of at least 4% donor T cells among recipient peripheral blood mononuclear cells. Samples from a few later patients were sequenced in-house on an Illumina MiSeq with MiXCR processing rather than by the commercial service. A cohort of 24 intestinal transplant recipients, including one retransplant, was enrolled, and a few patients lacking pretransplant specimens were excluded. After intestinal transplantation, graft-versus-host and host-versus-graft alloreactive T cell clones were followed in the graft, circulation and bone marrow using bulk TCR-beta CDR3 sequencing. Study-level results and caveats: GvH clones were found in recipient bone marrow, and some of the GvH clones appeared earlier in ileal mucosa or blood, which is consistent with an intestinal mucosal origin. High GvH to HvG T cell clonal ratios were observed in the allografts of patients with donor T cell macrochimerism. The conclusions were limited by the relatively low number and heterogeneity of the intestinal transplant patients. Early after transplant, declines in HvG clones were associated with peak levels of circulating GvH clones.

The cysteine opens and the phenylalanine closes a CDR3 of 13 amino acids. The CDR3 DNA has 39 bases and is translated from base 1. The junction shows trimming of 1 base on V and 5 bases on J, plus 7 bases between the germline ends. CDR1 SGHAT and CDR2 FQNNGV were looked up in the germline V gene. With respect to this clone: Its antigen is unknown. Base quality data are lacking; no much larger clone is found one base away.

The label giving this sample's time point can be read as: cells obtained before transplantation from donor or recipient. CD3+CD4+ and CD3+CD8+ populations were FACS-sorted from unstimulated pre-transplant donor and recipient cells taken from spleen or lymph nodes. Library preparation was by the immunoSEQ multiplex PCR assay. For most patients, genomic DNA was isolated with the Qiagen DNeasy Blood and Tissue Kit and sent frozen to Adaptive Biotechnologies for TCR sequencing. Adaptive Biotechnologies carried out high-throughput TCR-beta CDR3 sequencing of genomic DNA for most patients. In the original analysis: TCR sequencing data were retrieved from Adaptive's ImmunoSEQ software for 15 to 20 patients, whereas a few other patients were processed with MiXCR and VDJtools. To correct CD4 versus CD8 sorting errors, sequences present in both subsets at a frequency ratio below 5:1 were removed. CDR3 nucleotide sequences shared by donor and recipient were removed because the origin of these sequences could not be assigned. To be classed as alloreactive, a clone needed at least 2-fold expansion over unstimulated cells and a minimum CFSE-low frequency of 0.002% (template counts) or 0.001% (read counts). Clones were considered mappable if detected in sequenced pre-transplant spleen, lymph node, or MLR CFSE-low populations of the donor or recipient. The cumulative frequency of alloreactive clones was calculated as a percentage of all sequences, weighted by copy number. As stored in TCRdb, this immuneACCESS dataset retains in-frame rearrangements with V and J assigned. A fraction of the clones does not appear; measured against another copy, unresolved V genes explain less than half of the discrepancy, and the remainder lacks a known reason. V and J calls and clone size are those listed in that table; D and trimming were worked out from the DNA. Present in this sample are roughly 73,000 clones, around 86% of which were seen just once. The ten largest clones take up about 8% of the sample.

The sequence came from a human donor who was the organ donor for an intestinal transplant. The material was unstimulated CD8+ T cells sorted from spleen or lymph node cells, obtained before transplant. The rearrangement combines TRBV11-2 with TRBJ2-3, with the D segment identity uncertain. The CDR3 is CASSLAGGDTQYF. In nucleotide form, the sequence is TGTGCCAGCAGCTTAGCTGGCGGAGATACGCAGTATTTT.